These T cell receptor beta chains were read from a single sample in a study of human T cells and chemical hapten exposure. MiXCR, run by TCRdb on the RACE reads, gives a single entry per CDR3 protein. The sample has 180,000 or so distinct CDR3 sequences; roughly 15% are singletons. Sequencing was performed on whole blood, taken in connection with sensitization to the hapten diphenylcyclopropenone (DPC). The receptor set was obtained from a woman between 25 and 40 years old with alopecia areata. Some clones in this sample may be carry-over from other donors' samples. The CDR3 runs from the conserved cysteine through the conserved F or W. The D gene is left open where the match is weak. The size entry is marked missing in some rows and otherwise reads once, few, many or a size class.

TRBJ1-2	NA	TRBV5-1	many	CASSPDDGFNYGYTF	TGCGCCAGCAGCCCGGACGACGGGTTTAACTATGGCTACACCTTC
TRBJ2-5	NA	TRBV6-2/TRBV6-3	few	CASSDRPHPFPETQYF	TGTGCCAGCAGTGACCGGCCCCATCCCTTCCCAGAGACCCAGTACTTC
TRBJ2-3	TRBD1	TRBV29-1	many	CSVEIRDRGTDTQYF	TGCAGCGTTGAAATTCGGGACAGGGGCACAGATACGCAGTATTTT
TRBJ1-4	NA	TRBV3-1	many	CASSQATYEKLFF	TGTGCCAGCAGCCAGGCGACATACGAAAAACTGTTTTTT
TRBJ2-6	NA	TRBV7-9	NA	CASSFGHAGANVLTF	TGTGCCAGCAGCTTTGGCCACGCTGGGGCCAACGTCCTGACTTTC
TRBJ2-1	NA	TRBV20-1	NA	CSAIQGSYNEQFF	TGCAGTGCTATTCAGGGATCCTACAATGAGCAGTTCTTC
TRBJ2-7	TRBD1	TRBV9	few	CASSVVPGQGVEQYF	TGTGCCAGCAGCGTAGTACCAGGACAGGGGGTCGAGCAGTACTTC
TRBJ1-1	TRBD1	TRBV20-1	NA	CSARARQGNTEAFF	TGCAGTGCTAGAGCGCGACAGGGGAACACTGAAGCTTTCTTT
TRBJ1-2	NA	TRBV19	NA	CASSLPGTVQSYTF	TGTGCCAGTAGCCTCCCCGGGACCGTCCAAAGCTACACCTTC
TRBJ2-2	TRBD2	TRBV7-9	NA	CASSSPTSIAGELFF	TGTGCCAGCAGCTCGCCGACTAGCATCGCCGGGGAGCTGTTTTTT
TRBJ1-1	NA	TRBV7-8	NA	CASSPNPGLFEAFF	TGTGCCAGCAGCCCAAATCCCGGGCTATTTGAAGCTTTCTTT
TRBJ2-7	TRBD2	TRBV7-6	NA	CANAPPERGRYEQYF	TGTGCCAACGCACCACCCGAGCGGGGACGCTACGAGCAGTACTTC
TRBJ2-3	TRBD2	TRBV7-6	NA	CASSYGGSTDTQYF	TGTGCCAGCAGCTACGGGGGGAGCACAGATACGCAGTATTTT
TRBJ2-1	TRBD1	TRBV18	few	CASSTDRGEFF	TGTGCCAGCTCAACGGACAGGGGGGAGTTCTTC
TRBJ2-2	NA	TRBV5-1	few	CASTLASDFNTGELFF	TGCGCCAGCACCCTGGCGTCGGACTTTAACACCGGGGAGCTGTTTTTT
TRBJ1-5	NA	TRBV2	NA	CASGNNQPQHF	TGTGCCAGCGGGAACAATCAGCCCCAGCATTTT
TRBJ1-1	NA	TRBV7-9	NA	CASSLGQRGSAFF	TGTGCCAGCAGCCTGGGCCAAAGGGGGTCAGCTTTCTTT
TRBJ2-3	TRBD2	TRBV7-8	many	CASSLRTSGGIASTDTQYF	TGTGCCAGCAGCTTACGTACTAGCGGGGGCATTGCCAGCACAGATACGCAGTATTTT
TRBJ1-1	TRBD1	TRBV5-5	many	CASSLTGGTEAFF	TGTGCCAGCAGCTTGACAGGGGGCACTGAAGCTTTCTTT
TRBJ1-5	TRBD1	TRBV28	NA	CASSDPGTGVQPQHF	TGTGCCAGCAGTGATCCCGGGACAGGGGTGCAGCCCCAGCATTTT
TRBJ2-2	TRBD1	TRBV6-2/TRBV6-3	NA	CASVLGQGNAGELFF	TGTGCCAGCGTTTTGGGACAGGGGAACGCCGGGGAGCTGTTTTTT
TRBJ2-3	NA	TRBV4-3	few	CASSPRYEDADTQYF	TGCGCCAGCAGCCCCAGGTACGAGGACGCAGATACGCAGTATTTT
TRBJ2-5	TRBD2	TRBV9	many	CASSPIPGLAGGTNQETQYF	TGTGCCAGCAGCCCAATCCCGGGACTAGCGGGAGGGACGAACCAAGAGACCCAGTACTTC
TRBJ2-3	TRBD1	TRBV3-1	few	CASSQRLDRNGDTQYF	TGTGCCAGCAGCCAGCGCCTGGACAGGAATGGAGATACGCAGTATTTT
TRBJ2-7	TRBD1	TRBV20-1	many	CSARAGQFSYEQYF	TGCAGTGCTAGAGCGGGACAGTTCTCCTACGAGCAGTACTTC
TRBJ2-3	NA	TRBV4-2	few	CASSQDWGRASDTQYF	TGTGCCAGCAGCCAAGATTGGGGGAGAGCTTCAGATACGCAGTATTTT
TRBJ1-1	NA	TRBV7-3	NA	CASRRMTGTEAFF	TGTGCCAGCAGAAGAATGACGGGCACTGAAGCTTTCTTT
TRBJ2-3	TRBD2	TRBV15	NA	CATSRGLAGDQDTQYF	TGTGCCACCAGCAGAGGACTAGCGGGAGATCAAGATACGCAGTATTTT
TRBJ1-6	NA	TRBV2	many	CASSEIQWGSPLHF	TGTGCCAGCAGTGAGATCCAGTGGGGTTCACCCCTCCACTTT
TRBJ2-2	NA	TRBV11-2	few	CASLRGRNTGELFF	TGTGCCAGCCTCCGGGGACGGAACACCGGGGAGCTGTTTTTT
TRBJ1-4	NA	TRBV20-1	NA	CSARGTANEKLFF	TGCAGTGCTAGGGGTACAGCAAATGAAAAACTGTTTTTT
TRBJ1-1	TRBD1	TRBV6-6	many	CASRAGQETTEAFF	TGTGCCAGCAGAGCGGGACAGGAGACCACTGAAGCTTTCTTT
TRBJ2-7	NA	TRBV20-1	NA	CSARDAKSSYEQYF	TGCAGTGCTAGAGATGCCAAGAGCTCCTACGAGCAGTACTTC
TRBJ2-3	NA	TRBV5-1	few	CASSLGPDGASTDTQYF	TGCGCCAGCAGCTTGGGGCCTGACGGGGCTAGCACAGATACGCAGTATTTT
TRBJ2-1	TRBD2	TRBV4-3	few	CASSQGRTSGGFEQFF	TGCGCCAGCAGCCAAGGGAGAACTAGCGGGGGGTTTGAGCAGTTCTTC
TRBJ1-4	NA	TRBV6-6	few	CASSTGRVLSGKLFF	TGTGCCAGCAGTACGGGACGCGTACTTTCGGGAAAACTGTTTTTT
TRBJ2-6	NA	TRBV7-2	NA	CASSPWTAPGANVLTF	TGTGCCAGCAGCCCCTGGACTGCGCCTGGGGCCAACGTCCTGACTTTC
TRBJ2-7	NA	TRBV6-2/TRBV6-3	few	CASSSWGTSYEQYF	TGTGCCAGCAGCTCCTGGGGCACCTCCTACGAGCAGTACTTC
TRBJ2-4	NA	TRBV2	NA	CASSRVAKNIQYF	TGTGCCAGCAGCAGGGTAGCCAAAAACATTCAGTACTTC
TRBJ2-5	NA	TRBV11-2	few	CASSTLGLETQYF	TGTGCCAGCAGCACCTTAGGGCTCGAGACCCAGTACTTC
TRBJ2-5	TRBD1	TRBV6-1	many	CASSGTSTGTAQYF	TGTGCCAGCAGCGGGACATCGACAGGGACGGCCCAGTACTTC
TRBJ2-1	TRBD2	TRBV6-2/TRBV6-3	NA	CASSWSSGRYNEQFF	TGTGCCAGCAGTTGGAGTAGCGGGCGTTACAATGAGCAGTTCTTC
TRBJ2-4	TRBD1	TRBV20-1	few	CSARATGGGSKNIQYF	TGCAGTGCTAGGGCCACAGGGGGCGGTTCTAAAAACATTCAGTACTTC
TRBJ1-5	NA	TRBV29-1	NA	CSVGENSNQPQHF	TGCAGCGTTGGAGAGAATAGCAATCAGCCCCAGCATTTT
TRBJ2-7	NA	TRBV3-1	NA	CASSSSTVTSYEQYF	TGTGCCAGCAGCTCATCGACAGTTACTTCCTACGAGCAGTACTTC
TRBJ1-1	NA	TRBV12-5	NA	CASGQARDGTEAFF	TGTGCTAGTGGTCAGGCCAGGGACGGCACTGAAGCTTTCTTT
TRBJ1-2	TRBD1	TRBV7-9	many	CASSVQGANYGYTF	TGTGCCAGCAGCGTTCAGGGGGCTAACTATGGCTACACCTTC
TRBJ2-7	NA	TRBV12-3/TRBV12-4	NA	CASSVSGEGGEQYF	TGTGCCAGCAGTGTCTCAGGGGAAGGTGGCGAGCAGTACTTC
TRBJ2-7	NA	TRBV29-1	many	CSARDNVVEQYF	TGCAGCGCCCGGGACAACGTCGTTGAGCAGTACTTC
TRBJ2-3	TRBD1	TRBV9	few	CASSTGVDTDTQYF	TGTGCCAGCAGCACAGGGGTAGACACAGATACGCAGTATTTT
TRBJ1-2	TRBD1	TRBV4-1	NA	CASSQDPGTGAYGYTF	TGCGCCAGCAGCCAAGACCCCGGGACAGGGGCCTATGGCTACACCTTC
TRBJ2-7	NA	TRBV28	NA	CASSLQNYEQYF	TGTGCCAGCAGTTTACAAAACTACGAGCAGTACTTC
TRBJ2-2	NA	TRBV7-2	few	CASSLDIAPPYTGELFF	TGTGCCAGCAGCTTAGACATCGCCCCCCCATACACCGGGGAGCTGTTTTTT
TRBJ2-3	TRBD1	TRBV29-1	NA	CSVEEFRDRVFTDTQYF	TGCAGCGTTGAAGAGTTTAGAGACAGGGTTTTCACAGATACGCAGTATTTT